Presented here are 9 T cell receptor beta chains from one specimen sequenced in a study of identical twins. In TCRdb, the 5' RACE reads were re-called with MiXCR into one record per CDR3 protein. Of hundreds of thousands of distinct CDR3 sequences in the sample, around 8.1% were seen once. The same data also went into a second study, on yellow fever vaccine responses in identical twins.

Sequencing was performed on memory (CD45RO+) T cells sorted from blood. The source is a woman aged 18-30 years in good health.

J is TRBJ2-6 and V is TRBV9, with unresolved D. The CDR3 spans 15 residues. Trimming pared 0 bases from V and 5 bases from J, leaving 9 bases between. Germline V gene lookup returns CDR1 SGDLS and CDR2 YYNGEE. The CDR3 loop reads CASSVGWGRANVLTF. In nucleotides, the CDR3 is TGTGCCAGCAGCGTAGGATGGGGTAGGGCCAACGTCCTGACTTTC.

This rearrangement joins TRBV3-1 to TRBJ1-1; tentative D call: TRBD1 (6 bases). V was shortened by 4 bases and J by 8 bases, with 14 bases between the two germline ends. CDR3 length: 13 amino acids. Germline V lookup: CDR1 LGHDT, CDR2 YNNKEL (reference sequence). This CDR3 reads CASSPLTGFEAFF. CDR3 in DNA: TGTGCCAGCAGCCCGCTTACAGGGTTCGAAGCTTTCTTT.

This clonotype was picked up a small number of times. The rearrangement links TRBV27 to TRBJ2-7; possibly TRBD2 for D (7 bases). Germline V CDR1 and CDR2: MNHEY, SMNVEV (reference sequence). The CDR3 runs to 17 residues. V shed 5 bases and J shed 1 base, with 21 bases lying between them. This CDR3 reads CASSPLRGGGESYEQYF. The DNA for the CDR3 is TGTGCCAGCAGTCCCCTCCGTGGGGGGGGCGAATCCTACGAGCAGTACTTC.

This clonotype was counted at least ten times. The V call is TRBV12-3 or TRBV12-4, the J call TRBJ1-1, with D unclear. The CDR3 is made up of 13 amino acids. V lost 3 bases, J lost 5 bases, and 10 bases lay in between. CDR3 coding DNA: TGTGCCAGCAGTTTTAACGGAGAGACTGAAGCTTTCTTT. It translates to CASSFNGETEAFF.

This clonotype was observed a few times. The chain carries TRBV7-8 and TRBJ2-1; 12 nucleotides agree with TRBD2. This CDR3 spans 16 amino acids. Germline CDR1 reads SGHVS; CDR2 reads FQNEAQ. V dropped 5 bases and J dropped 5; count of bases not matched to a gene: 7. The CDR3 spells CASSPRLAGDHNEQFF. The CDR3 DNA is TGTGCCAGCAGCCCGAGACTAGCGGGAGACCACAATGAGCAGTTCTTC.

This clonotype was detected only a few times. V usage is TRBV9 and J usage is TRBJ2-2; perhaps D is TRBD1 or TRBD2 (5 bases each). Trimming removed 2 bases at V and 7 bases at J, with 9 bases between. CDR3 size: 13 residues. The germline gives CDR1 SGDLS, CDR2 YYNGEE. The CDR3 sequence is CASSVGTGGELFF. The CDR3 DNA reads TGTGCCAGCAGCGTCGGGACCGGCGGGGAGCTGTTTTTT. Filled out from reference TRBV9 and TRBJ2-2, the complete variable domain reads DSGVTQTPKHLITATGQRVTLRCSPRSGDLSVYWYQQSLDQGLQFLIQYYNGEERAKGNILERFSAQQFPDLHSELNLSSLELGDSALYFCASSVGTGGELFFGEGSRLTVL.

The chain couples TRBV20-1 to TRBJ1-1; 7 bases fit TRBD1. The length of the CDR3 is 12 residues. V was clipped by 6 bases and J by 4 bases; unmatched bases: 5. Germline assignment: CDR1 DFQATT and CDR2 SNEGSKA (reference sequence). Here the CDR3 DNA reads TGCAGTGCAGGAGACAGGGTCACTGAAGCTTTCTTT. Its translation: CSAGDRVTEAFF.

As to this clonotype: One end of the junction does not line up with germline, which may come from a read error. The chain is built from TRBV3-1 and TRBJ2-3; the D call may be TRBD1 or TRBD2 (5 bases each). This CDR3 spans 14 amino acids. From germline, CDR1 is LGHDT and CDR2 YNNKEL (reference sequence). The CDR3: CASSPGTGTDTQNF. CDR3 nucleotides: TGTGCCAGCAGCCCCGGGACGGGCACAGATACGCAGAATTTT.

V gene TRBV15 combines with J gene TRBJ2-3; D may be TRBD2 (6 bases). The V and J ends lost 5 bases and 1 base respectively, with 16 bases between them. The CDR3 is made up of 16 amino acids. Germline V CDR1 and CDR2: LNHNV, YYDKDF (reference sequence). The CDR3 nucleotides are TGTGCCACCAGCCCAGGATCCGGGGGACGCACAGATACGCAGTATTTT. Translation gives CATSPGSGGRTDTQYF. Using reference TRBV15 and TRBJ2-3 for the parts outside the CDR3, the full variable domain is DAMVIQNPRYQVTQFGKPVTLSCSQTLNHNVMYWYQQKSSQAPKLLFHYYDKDFNNEADTPDNFQSRRPNTSFCFLDIRSPGLGDTAMYLCATSPGSGGRTDTQYFGPGTRLTVL.